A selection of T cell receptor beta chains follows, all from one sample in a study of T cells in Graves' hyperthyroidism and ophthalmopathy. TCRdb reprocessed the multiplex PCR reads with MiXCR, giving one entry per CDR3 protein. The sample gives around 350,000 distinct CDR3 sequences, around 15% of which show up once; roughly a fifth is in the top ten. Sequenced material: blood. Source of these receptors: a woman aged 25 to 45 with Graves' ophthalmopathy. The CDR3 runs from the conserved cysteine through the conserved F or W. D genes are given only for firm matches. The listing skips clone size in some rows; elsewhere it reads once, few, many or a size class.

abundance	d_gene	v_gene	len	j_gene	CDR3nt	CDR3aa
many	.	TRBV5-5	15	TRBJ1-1	TGTGCCAGCAGCTTTCTCGGCCACTTCGGCACTGAAGCTTTCTTT	CASSFLGHFGTEAFF
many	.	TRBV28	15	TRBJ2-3	TGTGCCAGCAGTTTAGGTCAGGGGACCACAGATACGCAGTATTTT	CASSLGQGTTDTQYF
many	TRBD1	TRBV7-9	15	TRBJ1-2	TGTGCCAGCAGCCTGGGGGGGCGACAGGGTGATGGCTACACCTTC	CASSLGGRQGDGYTF
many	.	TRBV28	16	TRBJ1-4	TGTGCCAGCAGCCCCCCGGACAGCATAACTAATGAAAAACTGTTTTTT	CASSPPDSITNEKLFF
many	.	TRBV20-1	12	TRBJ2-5	TGCAGTGCACGGACCCTTCAAGAGACCCAGTACTTC	CSARTLQETQYF
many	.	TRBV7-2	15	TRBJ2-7	TGTGCCAGCAGGCCGGGGGTGGGGGGAGCCTACGAGCAGTACTTC	CASRPGVGGAYEQYF
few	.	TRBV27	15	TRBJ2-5	TGTGCCAGCAGTTCGAACAGAATCTTGGTGGAGACCCAGTACTTC	CASSSNRILVETQYF
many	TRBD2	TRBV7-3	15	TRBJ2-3	TGTGCCAGCAGCTTAAAAGCGGGGGGCACAGATACGCAGTATTTT	CASSLKAGGTDTQYF
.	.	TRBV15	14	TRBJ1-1	TGTGCCACCAGCAGAGATCTTGGAGAAAGTGAAGCTTTCTTT	CATSRDLGESEAFF
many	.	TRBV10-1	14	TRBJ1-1	TGCGCCAGCAGCCCAGGGGTTGAGAGCACTGAAGCTTTCTTT	CASSPGVESTEAFF
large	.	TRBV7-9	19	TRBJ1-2	TGTGCCAGCAGCTTACCTCGCAGGCCGGATCCTGAGCAGCAGGAGGGCTACACCTTC	CASSLPRRPDPEQQEGYTF
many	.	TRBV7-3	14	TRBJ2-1	TGTGCCAGCAGCTTAACGGGCAGGGTCAATGAGCAGTTCTTC	CASSLTGRVNEQFF
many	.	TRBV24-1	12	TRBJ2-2	TGTGCCACCGGGGTGAACACCGGGGAGCTGTTTTTT	CATGVNTGELFF
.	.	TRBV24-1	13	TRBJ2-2	TGTGCCACCAGTGATTGGGGAGGCGGGGAGCTGTTTTTT	CATSDWGGGELFF
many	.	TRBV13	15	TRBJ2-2	TGTGCCAGCAGCCTCGGCGCAGGGACCGCCGGGGAGCTGTTTTTT	CASSLGAGTAGELFF
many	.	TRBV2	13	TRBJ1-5	TGTGCCAGCAGACAGAAAACCAATCAGCCCCAGCATTTT	CASRQKTNQPQHF
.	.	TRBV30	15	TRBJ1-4	TGTGCCTGGAGTCTACCGCCTCCTAACACGGAAAAACTGTTTTTT	CAWSLPPPNTEKLFF
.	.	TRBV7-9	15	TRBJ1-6	TGTGCCAGCAGCTTACCAGAGTTAAATAATTCACCCCTCCACTTT	CASSLPELNNSPLHF
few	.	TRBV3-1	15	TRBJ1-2	TGTGCCAGCAGCCAAGATTGGGGACTTAACTATGGCTACACCTTC	CASSQDWGLNYGYTF
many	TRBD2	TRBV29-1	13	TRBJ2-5	TGCAGCGTTAGCGGGGGGGCCCAAGAGACCCAGTACTTC	CSVSGGAQETQYF
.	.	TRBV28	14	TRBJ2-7	TGTGCCAGCAGTCGCGAACTAGAACTCTACGAGCAGTACTTC	CASSRELELYEQYF
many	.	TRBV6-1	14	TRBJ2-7	TGTGCCAGCAGCGTAGGGACAAGATCATACGAGCAGTACTTC	CASSVGTRSYEQYF